The present T cell receptor beta chain was sequenced within a study of T cells after yellow fever vaccination. Study context: SMART-Seq v4 Ultra Low Input prepared libraries from low-cell fractions.

This clonotype was picked up a small number of times. Antigen specificity is unknown. Broader study findings: Most primary-vaccination clones recurred post-booster (around 95% CD4, over 70% CD8). The secondary response peaked faster, at day 5 versus 15, but was weaker.

TCRdb itself ran the 5' RACE reads through MiXCR, one entry per CDR3 protein. This table has 300,000 to 350,000 distinct CDR3 sequences, approximately 4% appearing once. The specimen comprised PBMCs, sampled 5 days after the yellow fever booster vaccination. This receptor was taken from a man younger than 30 who received the YFV17D yellow fever vaccine.

In DNA, the CDR3 is TGTGCCAGCAGTTACTCTGTGGACAGGGCCACAGATACGCAGTATTTT. Protein product: CASSYSVDRATDTQYF. The gene calls are TRBV6-5 and TRBJ2-3; TRBD1 matches 8 bases. The CDR3 sequence is 16 residues long. With 0 bases clipped from V and 2 bases from J, the junction kept 4 bases outside the gene matches. Germline CDR1 reads MNHEY; CDR2 reads SVGAGI.